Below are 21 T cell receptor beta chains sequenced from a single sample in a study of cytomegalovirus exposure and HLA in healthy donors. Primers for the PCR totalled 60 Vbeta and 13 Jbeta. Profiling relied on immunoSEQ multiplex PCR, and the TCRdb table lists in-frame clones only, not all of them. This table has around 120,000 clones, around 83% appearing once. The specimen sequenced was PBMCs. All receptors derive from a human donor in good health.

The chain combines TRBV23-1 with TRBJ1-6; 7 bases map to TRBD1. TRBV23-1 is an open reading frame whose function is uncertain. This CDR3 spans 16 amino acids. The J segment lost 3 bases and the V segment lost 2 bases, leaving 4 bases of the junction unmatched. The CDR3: CASSQTGQHYNSPLHF. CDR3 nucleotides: TGCGCCAGCAGTCAAACGGGACAGCACTATAATTCACCCCTCCACTTT.

The CDR3 nucleotides are TGTGCCAGCAGCTTCAGGGCTGGCCCCTATAATTCACCCCTCCACTTT. Translation: CASSFRAGPYNSPLHF. This sequence joins TRBV5-6 and TRBJ1-6, with TRBD1 as a possible D gene (5 bases). This CDR3 has 16 amino acids. Deletions cut 2 bases from V and 2 bases from J, with 11 bases between. Germline V lookup: CDR1 SGHDT, CDR2 YYEEEE.

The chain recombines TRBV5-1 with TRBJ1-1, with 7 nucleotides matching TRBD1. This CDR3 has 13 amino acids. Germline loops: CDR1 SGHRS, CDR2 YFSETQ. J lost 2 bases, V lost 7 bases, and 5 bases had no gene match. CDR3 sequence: CASATGPNTEAFF. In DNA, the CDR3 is TGCGCCAGCGCGACAGGGCCTAACACTGAAGCTTTCTTT.

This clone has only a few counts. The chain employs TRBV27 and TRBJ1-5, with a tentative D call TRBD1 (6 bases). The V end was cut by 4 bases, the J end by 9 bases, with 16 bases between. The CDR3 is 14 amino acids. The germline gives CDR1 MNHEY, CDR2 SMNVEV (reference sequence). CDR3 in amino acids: CASSSGTRLGPQHF. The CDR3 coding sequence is TGTGCCAGCAGTTCCGGGACAAGGTTAGGGCCCCAGCATTTT.

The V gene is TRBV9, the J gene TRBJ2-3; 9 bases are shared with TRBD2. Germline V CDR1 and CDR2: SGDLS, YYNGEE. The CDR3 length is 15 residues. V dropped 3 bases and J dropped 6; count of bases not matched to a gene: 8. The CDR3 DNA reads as TGTGCCAGCAGCGACCTGGGACTAGCAAGCGATACGCAGTATTTT. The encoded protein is CASSDLGLASDTQYF.

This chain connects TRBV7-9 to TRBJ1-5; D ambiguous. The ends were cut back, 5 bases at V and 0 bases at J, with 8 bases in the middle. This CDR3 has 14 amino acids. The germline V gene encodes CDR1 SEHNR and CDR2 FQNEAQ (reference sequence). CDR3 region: CASSPPGSNQPQHF. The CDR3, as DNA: TGTGCCAGCAGCCCCCCCGGTAGCAATCAGCCCCAGCATTTT. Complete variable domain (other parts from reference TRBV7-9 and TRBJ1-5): DTGVSQNPRHKITKRGQNVTFRCDPISEHNRLYWYRQTLGQGPEFLTYFQNEAQLEKSRLLSDRFSAERPKGSFSTLEIQRTEQGDSAMYLCASSPPGSNQPQHFGDGTRLSIL.

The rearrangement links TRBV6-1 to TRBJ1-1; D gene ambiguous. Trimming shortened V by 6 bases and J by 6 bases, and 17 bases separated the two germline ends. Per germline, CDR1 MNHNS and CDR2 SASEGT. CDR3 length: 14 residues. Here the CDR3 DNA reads TGTGCCAGCAGGATGGGCACCTTGAGGGCTGAAGCTTTCTTT. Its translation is CASRMGTLRAEAFF.

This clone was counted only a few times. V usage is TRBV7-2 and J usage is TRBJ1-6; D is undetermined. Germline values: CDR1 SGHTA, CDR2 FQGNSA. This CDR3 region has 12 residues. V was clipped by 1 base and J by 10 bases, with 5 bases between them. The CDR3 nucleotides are TGTGCCAGCAGCTTAGGCGGGTCACCCCTCCACTTT. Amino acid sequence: CASSLGGSPLHF.

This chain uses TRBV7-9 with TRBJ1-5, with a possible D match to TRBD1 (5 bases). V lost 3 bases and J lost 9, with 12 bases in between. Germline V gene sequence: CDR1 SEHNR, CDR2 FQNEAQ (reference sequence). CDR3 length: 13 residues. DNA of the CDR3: TGTGCCAGCAGCTTGGACACCGGTAGGCCCCAGCATTTT. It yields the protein CASSLDTGRPQHF.

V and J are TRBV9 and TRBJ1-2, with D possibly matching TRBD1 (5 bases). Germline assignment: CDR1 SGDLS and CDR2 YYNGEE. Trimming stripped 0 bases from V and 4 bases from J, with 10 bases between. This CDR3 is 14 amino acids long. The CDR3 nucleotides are TGTGCCAGCAGCGTAGCCCAGACAGCCTATGGCTACACCTTC. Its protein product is CASSVAQTAYGYTF.

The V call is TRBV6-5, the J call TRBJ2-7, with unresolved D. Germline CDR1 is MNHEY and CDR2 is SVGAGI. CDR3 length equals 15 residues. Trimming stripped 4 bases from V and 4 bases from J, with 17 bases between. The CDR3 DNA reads TGTGCCAGCAGTTCGACGACGGGTGGTGGATACGAGCAGTACTTC. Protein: CASSSTTGGGYEQYF.

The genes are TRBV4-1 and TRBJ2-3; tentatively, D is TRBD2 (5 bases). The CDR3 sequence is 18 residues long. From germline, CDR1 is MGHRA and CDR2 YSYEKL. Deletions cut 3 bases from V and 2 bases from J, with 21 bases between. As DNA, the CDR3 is TGCGCCAGCAGCCATTATTCCGACCGGGGTCGGAACACAGATACGCAGTATTTT. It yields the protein CASSHYSDRGRNTDTQYF.

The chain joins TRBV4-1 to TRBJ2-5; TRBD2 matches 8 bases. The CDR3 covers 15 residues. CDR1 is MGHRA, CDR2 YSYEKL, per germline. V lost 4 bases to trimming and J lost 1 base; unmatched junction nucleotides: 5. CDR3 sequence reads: CASSRLLAVQETQYF. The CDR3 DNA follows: TGCGCCAGCAGCCGCCTACTAGCGGTCCAAGAGACCCAGTACTTC.

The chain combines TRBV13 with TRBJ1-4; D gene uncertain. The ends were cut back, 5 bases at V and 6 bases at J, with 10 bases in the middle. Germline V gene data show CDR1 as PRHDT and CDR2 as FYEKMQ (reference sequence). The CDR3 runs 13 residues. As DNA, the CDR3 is TGTGCCAGCAGCGCTGAGTTAGATGAAAAACTGTTTTTT. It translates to CASSAELDEKLFF.

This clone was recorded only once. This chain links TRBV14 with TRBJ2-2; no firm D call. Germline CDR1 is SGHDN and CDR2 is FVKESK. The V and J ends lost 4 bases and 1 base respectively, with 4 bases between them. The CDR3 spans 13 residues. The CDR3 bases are TGTGCCAGCAGCCCATTGAACACCGGGGAGCTGTTTTTT. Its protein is CASSPLNTGELFF.

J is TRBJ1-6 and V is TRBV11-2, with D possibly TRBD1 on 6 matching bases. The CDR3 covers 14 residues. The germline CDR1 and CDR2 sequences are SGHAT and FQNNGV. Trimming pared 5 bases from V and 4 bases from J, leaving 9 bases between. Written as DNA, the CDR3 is TGTGCCAGCAGCCCTGGACAGTATAATTCACCCCTCCACTTT. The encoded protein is CASSPGQYNSPLHF.

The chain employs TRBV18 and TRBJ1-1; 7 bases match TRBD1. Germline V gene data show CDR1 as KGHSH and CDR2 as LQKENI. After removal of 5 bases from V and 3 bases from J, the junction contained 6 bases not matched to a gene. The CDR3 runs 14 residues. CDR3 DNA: TGTGCCAGCTCAACCGGGACAGTCTACACTGAAGCTTTCTTT. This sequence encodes CASSTGTVYTEAFF.

Written as DNA, the CDR3 is TGTGCCAGTCTCGAGGATGGCTACACCTTC. It codes for CASLEDGYTF. The V and J genes are TRBV7-9 and TRBJ1-2; D gene ambiguous. The CDR3 covers 10 residues. With 9 bases removed from V and 6 bases from J, the gap between germline ends came to 8 bases. Per the germline V gene, CDR1 is SEHNR and CDR2 is FQNEAQ (reference sequence).

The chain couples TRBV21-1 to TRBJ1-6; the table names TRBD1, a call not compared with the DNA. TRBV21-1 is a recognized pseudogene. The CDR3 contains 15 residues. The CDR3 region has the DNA TGTGCCAGCCCGGACAGGGAGCAGGATAATTCACCCCTCCACTTT. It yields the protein CASPDREQDNSPLHF.

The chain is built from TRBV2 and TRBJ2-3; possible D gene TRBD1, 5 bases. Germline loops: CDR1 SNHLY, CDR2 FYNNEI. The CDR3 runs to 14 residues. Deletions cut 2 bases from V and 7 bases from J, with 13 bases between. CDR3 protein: CASSEKTAKYTQYF. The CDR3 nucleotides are TGTGCCAGCAGTGAAAAGACAGCCAAGTATACGCAGTATTTT.

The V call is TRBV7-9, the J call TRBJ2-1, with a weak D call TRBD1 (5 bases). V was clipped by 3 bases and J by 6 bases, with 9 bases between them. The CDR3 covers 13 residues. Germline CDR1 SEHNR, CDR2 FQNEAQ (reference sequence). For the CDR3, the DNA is TGTGCCAGCAGCTTTCCAGGGTTCAATGAGCAGTTCTTC. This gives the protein CASSFPGFNEQFF.